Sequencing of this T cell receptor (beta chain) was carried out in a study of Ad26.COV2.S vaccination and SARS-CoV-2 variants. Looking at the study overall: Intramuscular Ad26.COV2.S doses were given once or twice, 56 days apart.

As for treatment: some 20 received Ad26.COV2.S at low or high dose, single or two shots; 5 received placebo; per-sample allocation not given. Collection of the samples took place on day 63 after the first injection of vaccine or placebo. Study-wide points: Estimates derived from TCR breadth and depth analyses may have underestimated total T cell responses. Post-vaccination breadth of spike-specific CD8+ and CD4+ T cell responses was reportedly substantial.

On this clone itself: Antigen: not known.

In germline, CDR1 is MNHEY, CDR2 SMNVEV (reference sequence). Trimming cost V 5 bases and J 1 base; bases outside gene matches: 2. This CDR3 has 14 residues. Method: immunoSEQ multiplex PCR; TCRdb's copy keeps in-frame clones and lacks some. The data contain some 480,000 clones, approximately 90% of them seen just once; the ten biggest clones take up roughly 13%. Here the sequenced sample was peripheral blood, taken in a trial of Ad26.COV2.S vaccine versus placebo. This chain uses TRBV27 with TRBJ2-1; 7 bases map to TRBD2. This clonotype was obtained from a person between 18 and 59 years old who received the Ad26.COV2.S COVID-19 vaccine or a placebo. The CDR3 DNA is TGTGCCAGCAGTCGGACTAGTTCCTACAATGAGCAGTTCTTC. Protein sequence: CASSRTSSYNEQFF.